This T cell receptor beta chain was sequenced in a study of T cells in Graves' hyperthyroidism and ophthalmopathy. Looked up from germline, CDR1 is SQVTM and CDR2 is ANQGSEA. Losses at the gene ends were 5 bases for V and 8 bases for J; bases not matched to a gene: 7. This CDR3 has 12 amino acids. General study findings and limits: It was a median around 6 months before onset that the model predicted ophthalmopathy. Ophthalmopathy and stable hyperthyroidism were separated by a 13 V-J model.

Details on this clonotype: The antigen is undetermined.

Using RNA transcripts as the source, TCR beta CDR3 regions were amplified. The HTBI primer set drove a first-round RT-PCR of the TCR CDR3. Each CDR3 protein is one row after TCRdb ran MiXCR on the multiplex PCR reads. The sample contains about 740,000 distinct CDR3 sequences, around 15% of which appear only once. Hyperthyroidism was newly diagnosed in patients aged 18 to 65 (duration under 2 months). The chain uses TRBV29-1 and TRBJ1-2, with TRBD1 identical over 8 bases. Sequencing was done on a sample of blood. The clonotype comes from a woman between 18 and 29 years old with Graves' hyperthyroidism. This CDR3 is CSVSTGVGGYTF. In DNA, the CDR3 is TGCAGCGTTTCGACAGGGGTAGGGGGCTACACCTTC.